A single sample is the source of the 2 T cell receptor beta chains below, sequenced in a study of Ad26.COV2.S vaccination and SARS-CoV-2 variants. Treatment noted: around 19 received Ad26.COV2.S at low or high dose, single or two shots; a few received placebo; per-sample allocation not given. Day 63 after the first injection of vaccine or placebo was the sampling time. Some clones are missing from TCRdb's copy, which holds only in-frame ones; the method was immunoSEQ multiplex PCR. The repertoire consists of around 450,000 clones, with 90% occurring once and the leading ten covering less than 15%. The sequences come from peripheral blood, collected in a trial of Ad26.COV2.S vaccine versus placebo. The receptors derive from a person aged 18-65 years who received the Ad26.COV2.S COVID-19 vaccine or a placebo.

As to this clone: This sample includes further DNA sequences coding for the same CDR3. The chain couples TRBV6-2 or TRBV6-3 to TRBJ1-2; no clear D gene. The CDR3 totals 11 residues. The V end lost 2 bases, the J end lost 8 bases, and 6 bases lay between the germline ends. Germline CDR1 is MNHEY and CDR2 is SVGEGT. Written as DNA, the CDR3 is TGTGCCAGCAGTTACGGGTACGGCTACACCTTC. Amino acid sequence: CASSYGYGYTF.

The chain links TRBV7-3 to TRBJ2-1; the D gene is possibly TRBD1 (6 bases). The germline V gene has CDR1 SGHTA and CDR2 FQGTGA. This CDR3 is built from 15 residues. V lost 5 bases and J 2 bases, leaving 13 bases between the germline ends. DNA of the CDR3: TGTGCCAGCAGCCCTCGGACAGTCGCCTACAATGAGCAGTTCTTC. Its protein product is CASSPRTVAYNEQFF. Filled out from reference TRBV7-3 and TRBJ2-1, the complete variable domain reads GAGVSQTPSNKVTEKGKYVELRCDPISGHTALYWYRQSLGQGPEFLIYFQGTGAADDSGLPNDRFFAVRPEGSVSTLKIQRTERGDSAVYLCASSPRTVAYNEQFFGPGTRLTVL.